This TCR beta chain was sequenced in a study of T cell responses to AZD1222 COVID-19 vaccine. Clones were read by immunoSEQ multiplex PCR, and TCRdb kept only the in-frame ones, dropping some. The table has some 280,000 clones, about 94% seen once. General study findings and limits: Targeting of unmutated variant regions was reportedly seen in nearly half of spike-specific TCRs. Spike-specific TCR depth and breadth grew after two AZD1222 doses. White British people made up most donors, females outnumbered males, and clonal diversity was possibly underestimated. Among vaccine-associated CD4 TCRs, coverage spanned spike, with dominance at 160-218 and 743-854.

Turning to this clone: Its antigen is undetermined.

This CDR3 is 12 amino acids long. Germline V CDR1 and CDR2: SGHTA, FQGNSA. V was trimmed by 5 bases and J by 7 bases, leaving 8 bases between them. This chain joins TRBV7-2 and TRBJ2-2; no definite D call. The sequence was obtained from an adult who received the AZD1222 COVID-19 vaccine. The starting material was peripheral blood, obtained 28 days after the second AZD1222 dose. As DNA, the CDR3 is TGTGCCAGCAGCACTATGAGCGGGGAGCTGTTTTTT. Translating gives CASSTMSGELFF.